This T cell receptor (beta chain) is from a study of T cells in Graves' hyperthyroidism and ophthalmopathy. Study conclusions and caveats: Clonotypes that were expanded in thyroid above 0.001 mostly appeared in blood too.

Researchers took RNA transcripts and amplified the TCR beta CDR3 regions from them. The TCR CDR3 first-round RT-PCR relied on the HTBI primer set. TCRdb re-derived calls from the multiplex PCR reads in MiXCR, one entry per CDR3 protein. The sample carries 600,000 to 700,000 distinct CDR3 sequences, 45% recorded once. The CDR3 is 15 residues long. Germline CDR1 is LGHNA and CDR2 is YNFKEQ. J gave up 2 bases and V 4 bases, and 5 bases lay outside the gene matches. As regards this clonotype: The target antigen is unknown.

The source material was peripheral blood or thyroid tissue (not recorded which). The genes are TRBV4-2 and TRBJ2-7, with 10 bases aligning to TRBD2. The TCR was taken from an adult man with Graves' disease, either hyperthyroidism or ophthalmopathy (not recorded which). The CDR3 DNA reads as TGTGCCAGCAGCCCCCGCAGCGGGAGGGCCTACGAGCAGTACTTC. It is translated as CASSPRSGRAYEQYF.